The next 24 T cell receptor beta chains were all read from a single sample in a study of response to subunit inactivated influenza vaccine. Each CDR3 protein gets one entry after TCRdb re-called the RT-PCR reads with MiXCR. Of roughly 650,000 distinct CDR3 sequences detected, 15% to 18% appear once; the ten largest clones hold around a tenth. Source: PBMCs from blood, taken approximately 12 days after vaccination. The receptors shown here come from a man aged 45 to 65 who received an inactivated influenza vaccine.

In this sample, this clonotype turned up a few times. The CDR3 DNA follows: TGCAGTGCTAGGGGACTAGCAGTTGGGGCCAACGTCCTGACTTTC. Its translation: CSARGLAVGANVLTF. The chain combines TRBV20-1 with TRBJ2-6; 9 bases align to TRBD2. This CDR3 has 15 residues. V lost 3 bases to trimming and J lost 3 bases; unmatched junction nucleotides: 3. Germline V gene lookup returns CDR1 DFQATT and CDR2 SNEGSKA (reference sequence).

In this sample, this clonotype turned up a few times. V usage is TRBV4-3 and J usage is TRBJ2-7; possible D gene TRBD1, 6 bases. CDR1 and CDR2 from the germline V gene are LGHNA and YSLEER. The V end was cut by 0 bases, the J end by 1 base, with 7 bases between. This CDR3 has 14 residues. As DNA, the CDR3 is TGCGCCAGCAGCCAAGAGGACAGTTCCTACGAGCAGTACTTC. Protein sequence: CASSQEDSSYEQYF.

This clonotype was counted a few times. The chain has TRBV19 and TRBJ2-7; possibly TRBD1 or TRBD2 for D (5 bases each). Germline CDR1 and CDR2: LNHDA and SQIVND (reference sequence). Trimming took 6 bases from V and 4 from J, leaving 22 bases between them. The CDR3 is 16 residues long. CDR3 nucleotides: TGTGCCAGTAGACGGTCGGCAGGGACCTACGGGTACGAGCAGTACTTC. It codes for CASRRSAGTYGYEQYF.

This clonotype was counted many times. This chain links TRBV29-1 with TRBJ1-5; 10 bases agree with TRBD1. Germline CDR1 reads SQVTM; CDR2 reads ANQGSEA. The CDR3 extends over 13 amino acids. With V trimmed by 4 bases and J by 5 bases, 2 bases remained unmatched. The DNA for the CDR3 is TGCAGCGTTGCCGGGACAGGGGATCAGCCCCAGCATTTT. Its protein is CSVAGTGDQPQHF.

This clonotype has only a few counts. For the CDR3, the DNA is TGTGCCAGCAGCCCCAGGACAGCTTGGAATGAGCAGTTCTTC. Its protein is CASSPRTAWNEQFF. The chain links TRBV11-2 to TRBJ2-1, with D maybe TRBD1 (6 bases). This CDR3 contains 14 residues. CDR1 is SGHAT, CDR2 FQNNGV, per germline. V lost 5 bases and J lost 7, with 15 bases in between. Together with reference TRBV11-2 and TRBJ2-1, the CDR3 gives the full variable domain: EAGVAQSPRYKIIEKRQSVAFWCNPISGHATLYWYQQILGQGPKLLIQFQNNGVVDDSQLPKDRFSAERLKGVDSTLKIQPAKLEDSAVYLCASSPRTAWNEQFFGPGTRLTVL.

This chain uses TRBV5-1 with TRBJ1-2; D might be TRBD1 (6 bases). Germline values: CDR1 SGHRS, CDR2 YFSETQ. With 3 bases removed from V and 6 bases from J, the gap between germline ends came to 15 bases. CDR3 size: 14 residues. The CDR3 DNA reads as TGCGCCAGCAGCTCGGGGACAAGCTATGATGGCTACACCTTC. As protein: CASSSGTSYDGYTF.

Of note for this clonotype: The CDR3 does not close with the conserved phenylalanine or tryptophan, likely indicating a read error. The DNA is omitted, as the CDR3 cannot be located on it reliably, and the CDR3 follows TCRdb's listing. The rearrangement links TRBV30 to TRBJ1-2; TRBD1 reflects the table's D call only, with no check against the DNA. The CDR3 numbers 12 amino acids, ends counted. The germline V gene has CDR1 GTSNPN and CDR2 SVGIG (reference sequence). The CDR3 sequence: CAWSVLTTGIII.

This clonotype was detected a few times. This chain joins TRBV7-2 and TRBJ2-5; TRBD2 aligns across 10 bases. There are 15 residues in the CDR3. Germline V lookup: CDR1 SGHTA, CDR2 FQGNSA. The V gene end was trimmed by 5 bases and the J gene end by 5 bases; junction bases not matched to a gene: 8. CDR3: CASSLPGLASETQYF. The CDR3 region has the DNA TGTGCCAGCAGCCTTCCGGGACTAGCGTCGGAGACCCAGTACTTC.

This clonotype was seen a handful of times. This rearrangement joins TRBV9 to TRBJ2-7, with D tentatively TRBD1 or TRBD2 (5 bases each). Germline V gene lookup returns CDR1 SGDLS and CDR2 YYNGEE. Trimming took 2 bases from V and 3 from J, leaving 12 bases between them. The CDR3 length is 14 residues. CDR3 in amino acids: CASSVGRRDYEQYF. For the CDR3, the DNA is TGTGCCAGCAGCGTGGGACGTCGGGACTACGAGCAGTACTTC.

This chain connects TRBV12-3 or TRBV12-4 to TRBJ2-1, with D possibly being TRBD2 (6 bases). The CDR3 loop spans 12 amino acids. Trimming shortened V by 8 bases and J by 4 bases, and 9 bases separated the two germline ends. This chain's CDR3 is CASGGRYNEQFF. CDR3 bases: TGTGCCAGCGGGGGGAGATACAATGAGCAGTTCTTC.

V usage is TRBV10-3 and J usage is TRBJ1-1; D unclear. The CDR3 covers 15 residues. Trimming took 1 base from V and 4 from J, leaving 13 bases between them. Germline V gives CDR1 ENHRY, CDR2 SYGVKD. The CDR3 DNA is TGTGCCATCAGTGAGTTCCCGGACGGAGCCACTGAAGCTTTCTTT. Its protein is CAISEFPDGATEAFF.

About this clonotype itself: The junction shows a germline mismatch at one end, possibly a read error. CDR3: CTSMYASTEAFF. The CDR3 region has the DNA TGTACCAGCATGTATGCGAGCACTGAAGCTTTCTTT. This sequence joins TRBV6-1 and TRBJ1-1, with D unclear. Germline V CDR1 and CDR2: MNHNS, SASEGT. There are 12 residues in the CDR3.

The chain carries TRBV9 and TRBJ2-3; 7 positions agree with TRBD2. This CDR3 has 16 residues. Per the germline V gene, CDR1 is SGDLS and CDR2 is YYNGEE. J was trimmed by 5 bases and V by 1 base; bases with no gene match: 10. CDR3 protein: CASSVRSGTTGDTQYF. CDR3 DNA sequence: TGTGCCAGCAGCGTAAGGAGCGGGACGACCGGAGATACGCAGTATTTT. Variable domain in full (rest from reference TRBV9 and TRBJ2-3): DSGVTQTPKHLITATGQRVTLRCSPRSGDLSVYWYQQSLDQGLQFLIQYYNGEERAKGNILERFSAQQFPDLHSELNLSSLELGDSALYFCASSVRSGTTGDTQYFGPGTRLTVL.

A note on this clonotype: Compared with germline, one end of the junction differs, possibly owing to a read error. The gene calls are TRBV15 and TRBJ2-7; TRBD1 might be the D (6 bases). Germline V gene data show CDR1 as LNHNV and CDR2 as YYDKDF (reference sequence). This CDR3 has 13 amino acids. The CDR3 loop is CATSRDRPYEQYF. CDR3 nucleotides: TGTGCCACCAGTAGAGACAGGCCCTACGAGCAGTACTTC.

This clonotype was detected ten times or more. The chain recombines TRBV7-9 with TRBJ2-2; 7 nucleotides agree with TRBD1. CDR3 size: 17 residues. J was trimmed by 0 bases and V by 2 bases; bases with no gene match: 6. The germline V gene encodes CDR1 SEHNR and CDR2 FQNEAQ (reference sequence). The CDR3 loop reads CASSLFQGDANTGELFF. The CDR3, as DNA: TGTGCCAGCAGCTTATTCCAGGGGGACGCGAACACCGGGGAGCTGTTTTTT.

This clonotype has just a few counts. The genes are TRBV19 and TRBJ2-2; D gene uncertain. Germline assignment: CDR1 LNHDA and CDR2 SQIVND (reference sequence). V gave up 5 bases and J gave up 4 bases, with 11 bases separating them. The CDR3 is 14 amino acids. CDR3 bases: TGTGCCAGTAGTCCTGGACCAATCACCGGGGAGCTGTTTTTT. Its protein is CASSPGPITGELFF.

The table lists this clonotype with a few counts. This chain joins TRBV7-9 and TRBJ2-3; TRBD2 agrees at 8 bases. Germline assignment: CDR1 SEHNR and CDR2 FQNEAQ (reference sequence). CDR3 length: 16 amino acids. The junction had 9 bases not matched to a gene; V was cut back by 5 bases and J by 2 bases. The CDR3 loop is CASSPRRGAYTDTQYF. CDR3 nucleotide sequence: TGTGCCAGCAGCCCCCGGCGGGGGGCGTACACAGATACGCAGTATTTT.

This chain links TRBV19 with TRBJ1-1; D is possibly TRBD1 (5 bases). CDR1 LNHDA and CDR2 SQIVND come from the germline V gene (reference sequence). The CDR3 loop spans 13 amino acids. V was cut by 6 bases and J by 4 bases, with 12 bases left in between. This CDR3 reads CASRSGQGTEAFF. The DNA of the CDR3 is TGTGCCAGTAGGTCCGGGCAGGGCACTGAAGCTTTCTTT. Based on the CDR3 plus reference TRBV19 and TRBJ1-1, the full variable domain is DGGITQSPKYLFRKEGQNVTLSCEQNLNHDAMYWYRQDPGQGLRLIYYSQIVNDFQKGDIAEGYSVSREKKESFPLTVTSAQKNPTAFYLCASRSGQGTEAFFGQGTRLTVV.

The chain carries TRBV7-8 and TRBJ1-1; the D is unclear. CDR3 size: 14 residues. V dropped 4 bases and J dropped 3 bases, with 12 bases sitting between them. Germline V CDR1 and CDR2: SGHVS, FQNEAQ. The CDR3: CASSSQSGHTEAFF. CDR3 sequence (DNA): TGTGCCAGCAGCTCCCAGTCCGGGCACACTGAAGCTTTCTTT.

The V and J genes are TRBV24-1 and TRBJ2-1, with a weak D call TRBD2 (5 bases). The CDR3 is made up of 16 amino acids. The V end lost 0 bases, the J end lost 9 bases, and 17 bases lay between the germline ends. Per germline, CDR1 KGHDR and CDR2 SFDVKD. CDR3 residues: CATSDLTGIGISEQFF. DNA for the CDR3: TGTGCCACCAGTGATTTGACGGGAATCGGGATTAGTGAGCAGTTCTTC.

This chain joins TRBV5-6 and TRBJ2-4, with no clear D. Per the germline V gene, CDR1 is SGHDT and CDR2 is YYEEEE. Between the trimmed V and J ends, which lost 5 bases and 4 bases, there was a span of 10 bases. This CDR3 is built from 13 residues. CDR3 residues: CASRKLGKNIQYF. The CDR3 DNA sequence: TGTGCCAGCAGGAAATTGGGTAAAAACATTCAGTACTTC.

Turning to this clonotype: Mismatch with germline at one junction end may stem from a read error. V is TRBV5-5 and J is TRBJ2-3; D ambiguous. CDR3 length equals 13 residues. Germline V gene sequence: CDR1 SGHKS, CDR2 YYEKEE (reference sequence). The DNA for the CDR3 is TGTGCCAGCAACTTGTGGGTCGGGGATACGCAGTATTTT. Its protein is CASNLWVGDTQYF.

This clonotype was seen at least ten times. The chain is built from TRBV5-1 and TRBJ2-1; 11 nucleotides line up with TRBD2. This CDR3 is built from 15 residues. V was clipped by 4 bases and J by 9 bases; unmatched bases: 9. Germline CDR1 is SGHRS and CDR2 is YFSETQ. As DNA, the CDR3 is TGCGCCAGCAGCGGAATTAGCGGGGGGGCCGGTGAGCAGTTCTTC. It is translated as CASSGISGGAGEQFF.

This clonotype has a handful of counts. J is TRBJ2-7 and V is TRBV3-1; tentatively, D is TRBD2 (5 bases). The V end was cut by 0 bases, the J end by 6 bases, with 15 bases between. From germline, CDR1 is LGHDT and CDR2 YNNKEL (reference sequence). This CDR3 is built from 15 residues. This chain's CDR3 is CASSQDVGVSGEQYF. The CDR3 DNA follows: TGTGCCAGCAGCCAAGATGTGGGAGTGAGCGGCGAGCAGTACTTC.